This TCR beta chain was captured by sequencing in a study of breast tumors, draining lymph nodes, adjacent tissues. Whole-study findings and limits: Data fit most tumor T cells coming from lymph node, expanding in tumor. That most tumor T cells come from lymph nodes remained unproven. Tumor repertoires ranked between lymph nodes and nontumor tissue in diversity, with V and J gene preferences. Luminal-like breast cancer showed significantly higher tumor–nontumor repertoire similarity than basal-like.

This clonotype has ten or more counts. Its specificity is unknown. This CDR3 has 13 residues. Losses at the gene ends were 8 bases for V and 4 bases for J; bases not matched to a gene: 6. Germline values: CDR1 MNHNS, CDR2 SASEGT. The lymph nodes were axillary draining lymph nodes from breast cancer patients. One entry per CDR3 protein, called by TCRdb with MiXCR from the multiplex PCR reads. The profile shows some 170,000 distinct CDR3 sequences, more than 25% of them singletons. The receptor was isolated from a female donor with breast cancer. Some clones in this sample may be carry-over from other donors' samples. The chain links TRBV6-1 to TRBJ2-3, with 7 bases matching TRBD1. Sequencing was done on a sample of axillary lymph node tissue. CDR3 DNA sequence: TGTGCCAGCCGACAGGGAGCCGCAGATACGCAGTATTTT. Translated: CASRQGAADTQYF.